The rows below give T cell receptor beta chains drawn from one sample of a study of early T cells in non-severe SARS-CoV-2 infection. TCRdb fed the 5' RACE reads into MiXCR, producing one record per CDR3 protein. The repertoire holds 53,000 or so distinct CDR3 sequences, with around 12% as singletons. Sequenced here: whole blood, sampled at baseline. The origin of the receptors is an adult who was a healthcare worker with PCR-confirmed SARS-CoV-2 infection or an uninfected control (not recorded which). CDR3s include the opening cysteine and the closing phenylalanine or tryptophan. The order of the fields is clone size, J gene, V gene, D gene, CDR3 protein, CDR3 DNA. A D gene is named only where the DNA matches it firmly. Clone sizes are given selectively: once, few, many, or a class where the clone is expanded.

size: many; J: TRBJ2-5; V: TRBV28; D: NA; CDR3: CASSSRRNSVGKTQYF; DNA: TGTGCCAGCAGTTCCCGCCGCAACAGTGTCGGGAAGACCCAGTACTTC
size: NA; J: TRBJ2-4; V: TRBV15; D: NA; CDR3: CATSRSGEGIQYF; DNA: TGTGCCACCAGCAGATCAGGGGAGGGCATTCAGTACTTC
size: NA; J: TRBJ1-2; V: TRBV28; D: NA; CDR3: CASSLRGPALGYTF; DNA: TGTGCCAGCAGTTTAAGGGGCCCAGCTCTTGGCTACACCTTC
size: NA; J: TRBJ2-7; V: TRBV12-3/TRBV12-4; D: NA; CDR3: CASSTILGGIYEQYF; DNA: TGTGCCAGCAGTACCATACTCGGGGGCATATACGAGCAGTACTTC
size: few; J: TRBJ2-1; V: TRBV7-8; D: NA; CDR3: CASSSLRVPRGEQFF; DNA: TGTGCCAGCAGCTCACTCAGGGTCCCTAGGGGTGAGCAGTTCTTC
size: few; J: TRBJ2-1; V: TRBV6-5; D: TRBD2; CDR3: CASSTSESSYNEQFF; DNA: TGTGCCAGCAGTACTAGCGAGAGCTCCTACAATGAGCAGTTCTTC
size: NA; J: TRBJ2-7; V: TRBV7-2; D: NA; CDR3: CASSLVEAAYEQYF; DNA: TGTGCCAGCAGCTTAGTGGAGGCGGCCTACGAGCAGTACTTC
size: many; J: TRBJ1-1; V: TRBV7-9; D: TRBD1; CDR3: CASSPGTGGAGNTEAFF; DNA: TGTGCCAGCAGCCCCGGGACAGGGGGCGCGGGAAACACTGAAGCTTTCTTT
size: few; J: TRBJ2-7; V: TRBV11-2; D: NA; CDR3: CASSLERLTYEQYF; DNA: TGTGCCAGCAGCTTAGAACGGTTAACCTACGAGCAGTACTTC
size: many; J: TRBJ2-5; V: TRBV28; D: TRBD1; CDR3: CAIIPLEGAVLETQYF; DNA: TGTGCCATCATCCCTCTAGAGGGGGCGGTTTTGGAGACCCAGTACTTC
size: few; J: TRBJ1-4; V: TRBV11-3; D: NA; CDR3: CASSPGRGEKLFF; DNA: TGTGCCAGCAGCCCCGGCAGGGGTGAAAAACTGTTTTTT
size: few; J: TRBJ2-1; V: TRBV6-2/TRBV6-3; D: NA; CDR3: CASIRGQGSYNEQFF; DNA: TGTGCCAGCATTAGGGGCCAGGGGTCCTACAATGAGCAGTTCTTC
size: few; J: TRBJ2-3; V: TRBV29-1; D: NA; CDR3: CSVARGTSTDTQYF; DNA: TGCAGCGTTGCGCGGGGAACGTCCACAGATACGCAGTATTTT
size: medium-sized; J: TRBJ2-2; V: TRBV9; D: TRBD1; CDR3: CASSRDRATGELFF; DNA: TGTGCCAGCAGCCGGGACAGGGCAACCGGGGAGCTGTTTTTT
size: few; J: TRBJ1-5; V: TRBV27; D: TRBD1; CDR3: CASSLGGQGFQPQHF; DNA: TGTGCCAGCAGTTTAGGGGGACAGGGGTTTCAGCCCCAGCATTTT
size: many; J: TRBJ2-7; V: TRBV18; D: NA; CDR3: CASSSSQYEQYF; DNA: TGTGCCAGCTCATCCTCCCAGTACGAGCAGTACTTC
size: NA; J: TRBJ2-7; V: TRBV7-8; D: TRBD1; CDR3: CASSFGQGPYEQYF; DNA: TGTGCCAGCAGCTTTGGACAGGGCCCCTACGAGCAGTACTTC
size: few; J: TRBJ1-6; V: TRBV20-1; D: TRBD1; CDR3: CSAREGQGRSPLHF; DNA: TGCAGTGCTAGAGAGGGACAGGGTAGATCACCCCTCCACTTT
size: many; J: TRBJ1-5; V: TRBV18; D: NA; CDR3: CASSPFEGMGNQPQHF; DNA: TGTGCCAGCTCACCATTTGAGGGAATGGGCAATCAGCCCCAGCATTTT
size: NA; J: TRBJ2-2; V: TRBV19; D: NA; CDR3: CASSVYGTNTGELFF; DNA: TGTGCCAGTTCTGTGTACGGGACGAACACCGGGGAGCTGTTTTTT
size: few; J: TRBJ2-1; V: TRBV7-9; D: TRBD2; CDR3: CASSFEGWTSGRAGPNEQFF; DNA: TGTGCCAGCAGCTTCGAAGGATGGACTAGCGGGAGGGCCGGACCCAATGAGCAGTTCTTC
size: NA; J: TRBJ2-7; V: TRBV20-1; D: TRBD2; CDR3: CSAAPASGDSYEQYF; DNA: TGCAGTGCGGCCCCAGCTAGCGGGGACTCCTACGAGCAGTACTTC
size: many; J: TRBJ2-4; V: TRBV28; D: NA; CDR3: CATGEGRENIQYF; DNA: TGTGCCACCGGAGAGGGCAGGGAAAACATTCAGTACTTC
size: few; J: TRBJ2-7; V: TRBV6-5; D: NA; CDR3: CASSYSPGSYEQYF; DNA: TGTGCCAGCAGTTACTCTCCAGGGTCCTACGAGCAGTACTTC
size: few; J: TRBJ2-5; V: TRBV7-9; D: NA; CDR3: CASRDDQETQYF; DNA: TGTGCCAGCAGAGACGACCAAGAGACCCAGTACTTC
size: NA; J: TRBJ2-7; V: TRBV18; D: NA; CDR3: CASSPRDLGYEQYF; DNA: TGTGCCAGCTCACCTCGGGACTTAGGTTACGAGCAGTACTTC
size: NA; J: TRBJ2-2; V: TRBV29-1; D: NA; CDR3: CSATSVNTGELFF; DNA: TGCAGCGCGACTAGTGTGAACACCGGGGAGCTGTTTTTT
size: few; J: TRBJ2-3; V: TRBV11-1; D: NA; CDR3: CASSAGTGDTQYF; DNA: TGTGCCAGCAGCGCCGGGACCGGGGATACGCAGTATTTT
size: few; J: TRBJ2-7; V: TRBV11-2; D: TRBD2; CDR3: CASSYWTSGTYEQYF; DNA: TGTGCCAGCAGCTATTGGACTAGCGGGACTTACGAGCAGTACTTC
size: NA; J: TRBJ1-5; V: TRBV9; D: TRBD1; CDR3: CASSVSTGGGQPQHF; DNA: TGTGCCAGCAGCGTAAGCACAGGGGGCGGTCAGCCCCAGCATTTT
size: few; J: TRBJ1-5; V: TRBV27; D: NA; CDR3: CASSFRAAETLPNQPQHF; DNA: TGTGCCAGCAGTTTTAGGGCAGCAGAGACTCTTCCCAATCAGCCCCAGCATTTT
size: many; J: TRBJ2-1; V: TRBV12-3/TRBV12-4; D: NA; CDR3: CASSFLQGKDNEQFF; DNA: TGTGCCAGCAGTTTTTTGCAGGGAAAGGACAATGAGCAGTTCTTC
size: many; J: TRBJ1-1; V: TRBV12-3/TRBV12-4; D: NA; CDR3: CASSAQFRNTEAFF; DNA: TGTGCCAGCAGTGCACAGTTTCGGAACACTGAAGCTTTCTTT
size: NA; J: TRBJ2-2; V: TRBV6-2/TRBV6-3; D: TRBD2; CDR3: CASHPITSGATNTGELFF; DNA: TGTGCCAGCCATCCGATTACTAGCGGGGCAACGAACACCGGGGAGCTGTTTTTT
size: NA; J: TRBJ1-2; V: TRBV29-1; D: NA; CDR3: CSVSTTMGYTF; DNA: TGCAGCGTATCGACAACTATGGGCTACACCTTC
size: NA; J: TRBJ2-2; V: TRBV20-1; D: NA; CDR3: CSARVGGLDTGELFF; DNA: TGCAGTGCTAGAGTTGGGGGGCTGGACACCGGGGAGCTGTTTTTT
size: few; J: TRBJ2-1; V: TRBV7-2; D: NA; CDR3: CASSLRALGLANEQFF; DNA: TGTGCCAGCAGCTTAAGGGCCTTGGGACTCGCTAATGAGCAGTTCTTC
size: many; J: TRBJ2-2; V: TRBV4-3; D: TRBD2; CDR3: CASSREKLAGLNTGELFF; DNA: TGCGCCAGCAGCCGGGAAAAACTAGCGGGGCTGAACACCGGGGAGCTGTTTTTT
size: few; J: TRBJ2-2; V: TRBV20-1; D: NA; CDR3: CSAQQDTGELFF; DNA: TGCAGTGCTCAACAAGACACCGGGGAGCTGTTTTTT
size: NA; J: TRBJ2-7; V: TRBV4-3; D: TRBD1; CDR3: CASSQGGQGPCEQYF; DNA: TGCGCCAGCAGCCAGGGAGGACAGGGACCCTGCGAGCAGTACTTC
size: few; J: TRBJ2-7; V: TRBV4-3; D: TRBD1; CDR3: CASSQARDSTYEQYF; DNA: TGCGCCAGCAGCCAAGCCCGGGACAGTACCTACGAGCAGTACTTC
size: few; J: TRBJ2-7; V: TRBV6-2/TRBV6-3; D: NA; CDR3: CASGGMAEQYF; DNA: TGTGCTTCAGGCGGGATGGCCGAGCAGTACTTC
size: few; J: TRBJ1-5; V: TRBV20-1; D: NA; CDR3: CSASGSSNQPQHF; DNA: TGCAGTGCTAGTGGCAGTAGCAATCAGCCCCAGCATTTT
size: NA; J: TRBJ2-2; V: TRBV5-5; D: NA; CDR3: CASSPDRLTGELFF; DNA: TGTGCCAGCAGCCCCGACCGGCTCACCGGGGAGCTGTTTTTT
size: NA; J: TRBJ2-3; V: TRBV20-1; D: TRBD2; CDR3: CSALGEGRASTDTQYF; DNA: TGCAGTGCGTTGGGGGAGGGCCGAGCGAGCACAGATACGCAGTATTTT